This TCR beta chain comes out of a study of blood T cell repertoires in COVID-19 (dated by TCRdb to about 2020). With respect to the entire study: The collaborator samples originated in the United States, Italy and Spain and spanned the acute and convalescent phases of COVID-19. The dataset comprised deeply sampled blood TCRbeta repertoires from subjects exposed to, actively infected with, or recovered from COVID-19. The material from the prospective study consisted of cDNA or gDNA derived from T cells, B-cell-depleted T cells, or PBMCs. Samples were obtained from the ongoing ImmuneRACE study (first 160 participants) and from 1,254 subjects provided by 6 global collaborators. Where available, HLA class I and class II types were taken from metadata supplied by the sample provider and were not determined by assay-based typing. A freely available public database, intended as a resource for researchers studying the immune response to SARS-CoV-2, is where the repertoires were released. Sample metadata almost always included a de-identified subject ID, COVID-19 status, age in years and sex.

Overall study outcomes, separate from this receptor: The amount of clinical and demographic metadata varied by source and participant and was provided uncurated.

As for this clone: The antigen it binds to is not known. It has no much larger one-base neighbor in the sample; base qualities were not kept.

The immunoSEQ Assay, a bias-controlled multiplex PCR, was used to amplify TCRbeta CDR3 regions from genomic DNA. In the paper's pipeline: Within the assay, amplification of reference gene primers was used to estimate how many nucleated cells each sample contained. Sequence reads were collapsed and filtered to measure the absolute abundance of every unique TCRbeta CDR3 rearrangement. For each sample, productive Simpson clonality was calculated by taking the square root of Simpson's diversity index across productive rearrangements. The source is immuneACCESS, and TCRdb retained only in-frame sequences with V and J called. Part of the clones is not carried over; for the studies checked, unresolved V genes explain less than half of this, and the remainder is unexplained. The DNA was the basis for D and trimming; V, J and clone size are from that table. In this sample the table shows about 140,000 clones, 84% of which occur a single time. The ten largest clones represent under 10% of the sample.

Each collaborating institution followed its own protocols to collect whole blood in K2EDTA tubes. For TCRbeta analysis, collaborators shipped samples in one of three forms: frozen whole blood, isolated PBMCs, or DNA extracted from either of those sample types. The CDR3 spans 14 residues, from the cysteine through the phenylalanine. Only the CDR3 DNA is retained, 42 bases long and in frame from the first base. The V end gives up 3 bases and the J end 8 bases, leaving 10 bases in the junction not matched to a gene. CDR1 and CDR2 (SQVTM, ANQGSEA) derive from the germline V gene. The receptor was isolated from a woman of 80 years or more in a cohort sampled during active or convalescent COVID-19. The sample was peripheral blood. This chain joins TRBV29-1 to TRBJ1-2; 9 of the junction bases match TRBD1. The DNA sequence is TGCAGCGTTGATGATACAGGGGGCTTTAGGGGCTACACCTTC. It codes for CSVDDTGGFRGYTF. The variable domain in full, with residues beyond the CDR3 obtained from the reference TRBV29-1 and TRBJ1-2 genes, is SAVISQKPSRDICQRGTSLTIQCQVDSQVTMMFWYRQQPGQSLTLIATANQGSEATYESGFVIDKFPISRPNLTFSTLTVSNMSPEDSSIYLCSVDDTGGFRGYTFGSGTRLTVV.